This T cell receptor beta chain was recovered during a study of blood T cell repertoires in COVID-19. Study in general: Acute-phase and convalescent COVID-19 samples originated in the United States, Italy and Spain.

CDR3 length equals 16 residues. Germline V gives CDR1 SGHRS, CDR2 YFSETQ. With 1 base removed from V and 7 bases from J, the gap between germline ends came to 15 bases. The authors' processing: Reference gene primer amplification gave nucleated cell count estimates. TCRdb's table, derived via immunoSEQ multiplex PCR, lists solely in-frame clones and lacks some. The V and J calls and clone size come from that table; D and trimming were worked out from the DNA. The sample holds tens of thousands of clones, approximately 80% seen once. Sequenced input: peripheral blood. The clonotype originates from a woman in her 70s with acute or convalescent COVID-19. The rearrangement uses TRBV5-1 and TRBJ1-6; TRBD1 is a possible D gene (5 bases). CDR3 coding DNA: TGCGCCAGCAGCTTGAGGGGCCGTGGGTTGAATTCACCCCTCCACTTT. The encoded protein is CASSLRGRGLNSPLHF. Together with reference TRBV5-1 and TRBJ1-6, the CDR3 gives the full variable domain: KAGVTQTPRYLIKTRGQQVTLSCSPISGHRSVSWYQQTPGQGLQFLFEYFSETQRNKGNFPGRFSGRQFSNSRSEMNVSTLELGDSALYLCASSLRGRGLNSPLHFGNGTRLTVT.